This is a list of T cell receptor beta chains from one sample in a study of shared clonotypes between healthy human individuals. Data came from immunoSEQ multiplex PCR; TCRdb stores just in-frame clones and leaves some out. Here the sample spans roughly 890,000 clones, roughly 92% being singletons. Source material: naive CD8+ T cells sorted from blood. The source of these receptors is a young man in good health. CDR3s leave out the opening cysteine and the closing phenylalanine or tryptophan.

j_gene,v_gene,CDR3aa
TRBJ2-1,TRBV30,AWRPQNSYNEQF
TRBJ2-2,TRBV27,ASSSEREVNTGELF
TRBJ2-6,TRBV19,ASSIGGGLHGANVLT
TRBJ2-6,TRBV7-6,ASTTGGVGANVLT
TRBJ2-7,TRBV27,ASRHRGYAYEQY
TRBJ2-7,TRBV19,ASSPGPYEQY
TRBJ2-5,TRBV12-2,ASRLALSSGETQY
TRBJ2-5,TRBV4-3,ASSQGPPEIQETQY
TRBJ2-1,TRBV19,ASSIDSPGGNEQF
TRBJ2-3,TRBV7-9,ASSLALTDTQY
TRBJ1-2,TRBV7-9,ASSPLPSSANYGYT
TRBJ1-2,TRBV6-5,ASSYSNPGQGHGYT
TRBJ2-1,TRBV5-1,ASSYRFDEQF
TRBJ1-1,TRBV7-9,ASSSSTGGTEAF
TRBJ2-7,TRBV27,ASSAGTGRYEQY